This T cell receptor beta chain was found in a study of blood T cell repertoires in COVID-19. Study background: T cells, B-cell-depleted T cells, or PBMCs provided the cDNA or gDNA that served as material.

Methods used by the authors: Reference gene primer amplification in the assay estimated nucleated cell counts. Profiling relied on immunoSEQ multiplex PCR, and the TCRdb table lists in-frame clones only, not all of them. D and trimming come from the DNA, and the V and J calls and clone size come from that table. The sample carries 200,000 to 250,000 clones, more than 75% recorded once. The ends lost 5 bases at V and 9 bases at J; junction bases unmatched: 11. The CDR3 runs 14 residues. Looked up from germline, CDR1 is SGHTA and CDR2 is FQGNSA. This clone has just a few counts. The clonotype originates from a human donor in a cohort sampled during active COVID-19. What was sequenced was peripheral blood. The chain uses TRBV7-2 and TRBJ2-7; 9 bases agree with TRBD1. CDR3 in amino acids: CASSIGTGSIVQYF. The CDR3 DNA sequence: TGTGCCAGCAGCATAGGGACAGGGAGTATAGTGCAGTACTTC.